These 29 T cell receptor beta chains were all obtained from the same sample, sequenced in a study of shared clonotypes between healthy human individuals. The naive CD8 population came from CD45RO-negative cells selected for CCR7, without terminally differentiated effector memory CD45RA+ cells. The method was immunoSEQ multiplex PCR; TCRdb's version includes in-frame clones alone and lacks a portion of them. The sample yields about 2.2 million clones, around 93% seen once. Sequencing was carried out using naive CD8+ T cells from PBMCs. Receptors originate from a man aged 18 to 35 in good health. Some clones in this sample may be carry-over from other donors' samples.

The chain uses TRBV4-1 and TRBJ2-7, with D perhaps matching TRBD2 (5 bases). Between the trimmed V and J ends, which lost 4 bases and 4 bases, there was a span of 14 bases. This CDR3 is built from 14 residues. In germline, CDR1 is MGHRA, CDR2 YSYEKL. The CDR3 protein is CASSLRTTGYEQYF. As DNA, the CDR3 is TGCGCCAGCAGCCTCCGGACGACGGGGTACGAGCAGTACTTC.

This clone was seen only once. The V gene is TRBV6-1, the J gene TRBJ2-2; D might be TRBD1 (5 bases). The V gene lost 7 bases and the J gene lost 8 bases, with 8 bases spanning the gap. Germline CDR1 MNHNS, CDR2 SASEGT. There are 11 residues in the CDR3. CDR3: CASTPGGELFF. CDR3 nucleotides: TGTGCCAGCACCCCAGGGGGGGAGCTGTTTTTT.

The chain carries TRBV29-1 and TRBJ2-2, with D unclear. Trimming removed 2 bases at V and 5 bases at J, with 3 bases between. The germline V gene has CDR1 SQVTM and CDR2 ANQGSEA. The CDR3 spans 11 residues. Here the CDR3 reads CSVERTGELFF. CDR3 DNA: TGCAGCGTTGAACGGACCGGGGAGCTGTTTTTT.

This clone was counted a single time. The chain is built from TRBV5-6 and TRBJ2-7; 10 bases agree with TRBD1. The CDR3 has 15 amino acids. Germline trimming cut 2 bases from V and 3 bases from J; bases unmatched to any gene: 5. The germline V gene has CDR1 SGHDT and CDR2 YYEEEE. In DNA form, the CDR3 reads TGTGCCAGCAGCTTAAGGACAGGGGGGTTCTACGAGCAGTACTTC. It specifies CASSLRTGGFYEQYF.

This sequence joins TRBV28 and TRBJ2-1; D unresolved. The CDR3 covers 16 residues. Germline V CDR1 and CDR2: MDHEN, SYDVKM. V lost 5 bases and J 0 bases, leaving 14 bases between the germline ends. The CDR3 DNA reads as TGTGCCAGCAGTCGGCCCACAGTAAGCTCCTACAATGAGCAGTTCTTC. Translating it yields CASSRPTVSSYNEQFF.

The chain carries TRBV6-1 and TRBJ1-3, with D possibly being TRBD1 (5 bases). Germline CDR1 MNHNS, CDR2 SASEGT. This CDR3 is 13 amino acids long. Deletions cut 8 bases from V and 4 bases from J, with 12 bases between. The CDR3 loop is CASPDIWGNTIYF. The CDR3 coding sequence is TGTGCCAGCCCGGACATATGGGGAAACACCATATATTTT.

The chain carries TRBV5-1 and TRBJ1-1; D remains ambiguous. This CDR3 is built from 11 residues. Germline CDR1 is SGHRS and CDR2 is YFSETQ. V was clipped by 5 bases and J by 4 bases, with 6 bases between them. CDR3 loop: CASRFGTEAFF. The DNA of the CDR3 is TGCGCCAGCAGATTTGGCACTGAAGCTTTCTTT.

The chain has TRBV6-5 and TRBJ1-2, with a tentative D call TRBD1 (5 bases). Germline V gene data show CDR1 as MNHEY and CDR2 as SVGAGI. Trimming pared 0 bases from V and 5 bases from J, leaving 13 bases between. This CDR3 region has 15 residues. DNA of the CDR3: TGTGCCAGCAGTTACTCGGGGGGGGTTCGGTATGGCTACACCTTC. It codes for CASSYSGGVRYGYTF.

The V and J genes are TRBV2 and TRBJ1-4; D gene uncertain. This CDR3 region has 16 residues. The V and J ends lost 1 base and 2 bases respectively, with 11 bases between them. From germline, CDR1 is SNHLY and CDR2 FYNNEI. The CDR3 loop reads CASSEVGAGTNEKLFF. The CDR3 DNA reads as TGTGCCAGCAGTGAAGTTGGAGCAGGCACTAATGAAAAACTGTTTTTT.

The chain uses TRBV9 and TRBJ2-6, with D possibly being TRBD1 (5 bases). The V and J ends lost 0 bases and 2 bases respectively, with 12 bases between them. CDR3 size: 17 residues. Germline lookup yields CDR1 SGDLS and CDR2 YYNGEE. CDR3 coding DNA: TGTGCCAGCAGCGTAGCTCGAGAAGGGGCTGGGGCCAACGTCCTGACTTTC. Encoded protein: CASSVAREGAGANVLTF.

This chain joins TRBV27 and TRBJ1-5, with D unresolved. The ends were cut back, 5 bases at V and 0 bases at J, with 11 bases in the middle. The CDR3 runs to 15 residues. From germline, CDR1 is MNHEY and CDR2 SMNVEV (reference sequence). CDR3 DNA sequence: TGTGCCAGCAGTCCTCGGACTGCTAGCAATCAGCCCCAGCATTTT. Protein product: CASSPRTASNQPQHF.

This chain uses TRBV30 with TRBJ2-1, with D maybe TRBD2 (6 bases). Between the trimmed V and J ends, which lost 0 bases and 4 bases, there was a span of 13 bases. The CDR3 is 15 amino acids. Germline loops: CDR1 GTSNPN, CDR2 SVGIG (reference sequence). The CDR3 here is CAWSVFGGKYNEQFF. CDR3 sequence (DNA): TGTGCCTGGAGTGTATTTGGGGGGAAATACAATGAGCAGTTCTTC.

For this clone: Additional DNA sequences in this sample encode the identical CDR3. This CDR3 is CASSSRGNYGYTF. CDR3 bases: TGTGCCAGCAGTTCCAGGGGTAACTATGGCTACACCTTC. The V call is TRBV27, the J call TRBJ1-2; possible D gene TRBD1, 6 bases. The CDR3 runs to 13 residues. Germline CDR1 is MNHEY and CDR2 is SMNVEV (reference sequence). V lost 4 bases, J lost 1 base, and 7 bases lay in between.

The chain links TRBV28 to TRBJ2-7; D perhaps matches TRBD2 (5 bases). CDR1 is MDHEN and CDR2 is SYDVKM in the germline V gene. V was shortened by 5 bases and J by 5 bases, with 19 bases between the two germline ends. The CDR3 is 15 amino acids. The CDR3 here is CASSTQRAVRHEQYF. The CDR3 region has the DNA TGTGCCAGCAGTACCCAGAGGGCGGTTAGGCACGAGCAGTACTTC.

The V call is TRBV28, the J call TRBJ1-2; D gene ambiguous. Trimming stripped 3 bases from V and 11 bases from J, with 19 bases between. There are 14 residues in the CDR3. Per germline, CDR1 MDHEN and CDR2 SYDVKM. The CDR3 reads CASSFVFRSALYTF. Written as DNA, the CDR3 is TGTGCCAGCAGTTTCGTCTTTCGATCTGCTCTGTACACCTTC.

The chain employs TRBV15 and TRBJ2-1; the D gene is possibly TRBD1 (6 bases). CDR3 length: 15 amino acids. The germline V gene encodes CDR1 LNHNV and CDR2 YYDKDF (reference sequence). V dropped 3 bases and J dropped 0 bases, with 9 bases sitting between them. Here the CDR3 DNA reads TGTGCCACCAGCAGTTGGGACAACTCCTACAATGAGCAGTTCTTC. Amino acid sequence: CATSSWDNSYNEQFF.

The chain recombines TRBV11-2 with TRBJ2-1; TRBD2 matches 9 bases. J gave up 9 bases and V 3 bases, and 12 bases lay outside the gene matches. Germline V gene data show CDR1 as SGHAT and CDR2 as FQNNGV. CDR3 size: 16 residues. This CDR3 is CASSFTRGLAVVEQFF. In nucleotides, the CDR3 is TGTGCCAGCAGCTTCACTCGGGGACTAGCAGTTGTTGAGCAGTTCTTC.

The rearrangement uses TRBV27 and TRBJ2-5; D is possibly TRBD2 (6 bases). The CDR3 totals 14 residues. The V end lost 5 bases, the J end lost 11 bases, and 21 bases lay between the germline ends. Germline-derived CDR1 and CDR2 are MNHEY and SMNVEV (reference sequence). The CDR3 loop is CASSRGTHATLQYF. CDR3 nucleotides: TGTGCCAGCAGTCGCGGGACGCATGCCACCTTACAGTACTTC.

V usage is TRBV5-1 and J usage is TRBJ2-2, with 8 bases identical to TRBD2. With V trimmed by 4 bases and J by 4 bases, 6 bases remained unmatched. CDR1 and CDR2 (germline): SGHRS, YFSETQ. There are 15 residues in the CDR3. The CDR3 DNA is TGCGCCAGCAGCCCTAAGCGGGAGAGCACCGGGGAGCTGTTTTTT. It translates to CASSPKRESTGELFF.

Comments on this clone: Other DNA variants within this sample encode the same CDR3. CDR3 loop: CASSLDRNQPQHF. For the CDR3, the DNA is TGTGCCAGCAGCTTAGACAGAAATCAGCCCCAGCATTTT. The chain is built from TRBV7-6 and TRBJ1-5; D uncertain. Trimming took off 1 base at V and 4 bases at J, with 5 bases between the two ends. Germline V gene lookup returns CDR1 SGHVS and CDR2 FNYEAQ. There are 13 residues in the CDR3.

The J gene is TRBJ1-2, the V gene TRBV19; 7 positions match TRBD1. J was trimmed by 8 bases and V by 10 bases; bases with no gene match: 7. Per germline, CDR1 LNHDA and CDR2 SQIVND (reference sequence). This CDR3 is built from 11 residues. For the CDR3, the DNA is TGTGCCACGAGGACAGGCGCGGGCTACACCTTC. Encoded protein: CATRTGAGYTF.

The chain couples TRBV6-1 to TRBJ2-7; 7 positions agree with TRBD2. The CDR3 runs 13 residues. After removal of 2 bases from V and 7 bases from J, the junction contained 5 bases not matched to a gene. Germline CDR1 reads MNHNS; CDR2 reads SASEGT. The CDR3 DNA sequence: TGTGCCAGCAGTGAATATGGGGAGGGGGAGCAGTACTTC. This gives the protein CASSEYGEGEQYF.

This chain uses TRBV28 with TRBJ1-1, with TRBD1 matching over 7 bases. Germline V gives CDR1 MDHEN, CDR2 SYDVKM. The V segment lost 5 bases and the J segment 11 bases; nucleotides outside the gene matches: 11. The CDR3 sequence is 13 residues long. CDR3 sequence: CASSPPTQGGAFF. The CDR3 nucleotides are TGTGCCAGCAGTCCCCCAACCCAGGGGGGGGCTTTCTTT.

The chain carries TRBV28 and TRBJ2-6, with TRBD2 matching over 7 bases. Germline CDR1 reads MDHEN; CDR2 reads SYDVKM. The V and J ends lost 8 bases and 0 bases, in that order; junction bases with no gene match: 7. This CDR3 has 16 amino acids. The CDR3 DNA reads TGTGCCAGCGGGAGGGATGCCCACTCTGGGGCCAACGTCCTGACTTTC. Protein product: CASGRDAHSGANVLTF.

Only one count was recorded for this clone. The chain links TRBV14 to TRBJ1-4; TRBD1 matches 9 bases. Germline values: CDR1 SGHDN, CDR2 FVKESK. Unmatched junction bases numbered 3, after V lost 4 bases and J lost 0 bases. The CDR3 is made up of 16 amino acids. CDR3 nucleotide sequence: TGTGCCAGCAGCCCTAGGACAGGGGCAACTAATGAAAAACTGTTTTTT. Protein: CASSPRTGATNEKLFF.

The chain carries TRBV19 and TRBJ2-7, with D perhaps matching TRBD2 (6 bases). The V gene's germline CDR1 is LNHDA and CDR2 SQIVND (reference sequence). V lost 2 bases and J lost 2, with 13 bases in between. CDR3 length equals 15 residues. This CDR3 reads CASSITAGGTYEQYF. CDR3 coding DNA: TGTGCCAGTAGTATAACAGCGGGTGGGACCTACGAGCAGTACTTC.

The CDR3 region has the DNA TGTGCCACCAGGCCGGGAGGCTCCTACAATGAGCAGTTCTTC. Amino acids: CATRPGGSYNEQFF. V gene TRBV15 combines with J gene TRBJ2-1; 7 nucleotides align to TRBD2. Germline trimming cut 6 bases from V and 0 bases from J; bases unmatched to any gene: 2. This CDR3 is built from 14 residues. The germline CDR1 and CDR2 sequences are LNHNV and YYDKDF (reference sequence).

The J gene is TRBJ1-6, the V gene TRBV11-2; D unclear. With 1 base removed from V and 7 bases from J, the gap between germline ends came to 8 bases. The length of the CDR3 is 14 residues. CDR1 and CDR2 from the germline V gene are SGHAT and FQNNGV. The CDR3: CASSLAGGNSPLHF. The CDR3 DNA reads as TGTGCCAGCAGCTTAGCAGGCGGGAATTCACCCCTCCACTTT.

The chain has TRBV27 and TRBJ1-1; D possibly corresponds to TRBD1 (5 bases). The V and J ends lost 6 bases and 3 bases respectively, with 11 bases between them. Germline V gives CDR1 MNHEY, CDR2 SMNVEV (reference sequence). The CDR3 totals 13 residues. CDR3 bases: TGTGCCAGCAGCGTGGGACGGCACACTGAAGCTTTCTTT. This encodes CASSVGRHTEAFF.